This is a list of T cell receptor beta chains from one sample in a study of T-cell reconstitution after alpha-beta-depleted transplantation in children. TCRdb re-analysed the PCR reads in MiXCR, keeping a single row per CDR3 protein. The sample carries about 500,000 distinct CDR3 sequences, 30% to 35% recorded once. Sequenced material: PBMCs from the stem cell graft donor, taken from the stem cell graft. The receptor set was obtained from a human donor who donated a stem cell graft to a child with aplastic anemia. CDR3s include the opening cysteine and the closing phenylalanine or tryptophan. A D gene is named only where the DNA matches it firmly. A clone size is listed for some rows: how often the clone was seen (once, few, many), or a class if it is expanded.

once	TRBD1	TRBJ2-3	TRBV20-1	CSAQTGGDTDTQYF	TGCAGTGCGCAGACAGGGGGGGACACAGATACGCAGTATTTT
NA	NA	TRBJ2-7	TRBV29-1	CSAATDGGYEQYF	TGCAGCGCCGCTACGGACGGGGGCTACGAGCAGTACTTC
NA	TRBD2	TRBJ2-1	TRBV18	CASSQTLAGSHNEQFF	TGTGCCAGCTCACAGACTCTAGCGGGATCCCACAATGAGCAGTTCTTC
NA	TRBD2	TRBJ2-1	TRBV7-8	CASSLNSGRAWNEQFF	TGTGCCAGCAGCTTAAATAGCGGGAGGGCATGGAATGAGCAGTTCTTC
NA	TRBD2	TRBJ2-5	TRBV29-1	CSVDSGRGETQYF	TGCAGCGTTGATAGCGGGAGGGGAGAGACCCAGTACTTC
few	TRBD1	TRBJ1-2	TRBV20-1	CSAPDRGDYGYTF	TGCAGTGCTCCGGACAGGGGTGACTATGGCTACACCTTC
NA	TRBD2	TRBJ2-5	TRBV20-1	CSARPLGGGGETQYF	TGCAGTGCTAGACCCCTGGGCGGGGGTGGAGAGACCCAGTACTTC
NA	TRBD1	TRBJ1-1	TRBV14	CASRPRGPTEAFF	TGTGCCAGCCGACCCAGGGGGCCCACTGAAGCTTTCTTT
NA	NA	TRBJ1-2	TRBV19	CASSMVLGRASGYTF	TGTGCCAGTAGTATGGTCTTAGGGAGGGCCTCTGGCTACACCTTC
few	TRBD1	TRBJ2-7	TRBV30	CAWRIGTATYEQYF	TGTGCCTGGAGGATAGGGACAGCAACCTACGAGCAGTACTTC
NA	TRBD2	TRBJ2-1	TRBV5-6	CASSLAGTSGIRSVEQFF	TGTGCCAGCAGCTTGGCCGGGACTAGCGGGATCCGTAGCGTTGAGCAGTTCTTC
few	NA	TRBJ2-3	TRBV4-2	CASSHPTPVLPTDTQYF	TGTGCCAGCAGCCATCCTACCCCTGTCCTTCCCACAGATACGCAGTATTTT
NA	NA	TRBJ1-1	TRBV7-2	CASSRWGPLNTEAFF	TGTGCCAGCAGCCGGTGGGGGCCCTTGAACACTGAAGCTTTCTTT
NA	NA	TRBJ2-3	TRBV12-3/TRBV12-4	CASSFQAVELRDTQYF	TGTGCCAGCAGTTTCCAAGCGGTGGAACTCCGAGATACGCAGTATTTT
NA	NA	TRBJ2-2	TRBV5-6	CASSLNLGPNTGELFF	TGTGCCAGCAGCTTGAATCTCGGCCCGAACACCGGGGAGCTGTTTTTT
NA	NA	TRBJ2-1	TRBV6-2/TRBV6-3	CASSYTVGLAKNEQFF	TGTGCCAGCAGTTACACGGTGGGTCTAGCGAAAAATGAGCAGTTCTTC
once	NA	TRBJ2-3	TRBV12-3/TRBV12-4	CASSLFLSTDTQYF	TGTGCCAGCAGTTTGTTCCTGAGCACAGATACGCAGTATTTT